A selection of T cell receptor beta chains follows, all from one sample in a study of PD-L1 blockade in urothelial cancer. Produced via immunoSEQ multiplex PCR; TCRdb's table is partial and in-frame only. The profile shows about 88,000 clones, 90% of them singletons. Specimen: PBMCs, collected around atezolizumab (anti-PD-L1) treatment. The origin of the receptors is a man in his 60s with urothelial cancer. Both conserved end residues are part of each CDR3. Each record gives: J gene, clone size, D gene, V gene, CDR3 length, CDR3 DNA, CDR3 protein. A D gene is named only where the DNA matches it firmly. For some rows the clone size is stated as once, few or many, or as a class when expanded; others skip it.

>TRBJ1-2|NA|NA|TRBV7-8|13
TGTGCCAGCAGCCTCCGGGGGTCCCGGCGCTACACCTTC
CASSLRGSRRYTF
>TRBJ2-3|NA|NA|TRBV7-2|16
TGTGCCAGCAGCTTAGATCCCTTTTCAGTAACAGATACGCAGTATTTT
CASSLDPFSVTDTQYF
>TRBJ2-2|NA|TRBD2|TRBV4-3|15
TGCGCCAGCAGCCTTGGTCTAGCGGTATTCGGGGAGCTGTTTTTT
CASSLGLAVFGELFF
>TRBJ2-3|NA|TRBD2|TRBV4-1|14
TGCGCCAGCAGCCATCAGCGGGGTATAGATACGCAGTATTTT
CASSHQRGIDTQYF
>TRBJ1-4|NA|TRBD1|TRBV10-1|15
TGCGCCAGCAGTGAGTCAACCGGGACAGTGGGAAAACTGTTTTTT
CASSESTGTVGKLFF
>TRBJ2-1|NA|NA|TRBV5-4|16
TGTGCCAGCAGCCGTAGAGGGTTGTCAGAGTTGAGTGAGCAGTTCTTC
CASSRRGLSELSEQFF
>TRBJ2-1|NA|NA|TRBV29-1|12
TGCAGCGTTGAGACAGAATACAATGAGCAGTTCTTC
CSVETEYNEQFF
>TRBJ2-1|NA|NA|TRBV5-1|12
TGCGCCAGCAGCTTGACGGTGAATGAGCAGTTCTTC
CASSLTVNEQFF
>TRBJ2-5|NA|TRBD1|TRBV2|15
TGTGCCAGCAGTAGGGACAGGGTCCAAGGGGAGACCCAGTACTTC
CASSRDRVQGETQYF
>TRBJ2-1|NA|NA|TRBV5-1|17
TGCGCCAGCAGCTTGTCCCTAGGCGGCAGCTCCTACAATGAGCAGTTCTTC
CASSLSLGGSSYNEQFF
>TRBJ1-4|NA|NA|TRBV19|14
TGTGCCAGTAGAGATCAAGGGAGGGCAGAAAAACTGTTTTTT
CASRDQGRAEKLFF
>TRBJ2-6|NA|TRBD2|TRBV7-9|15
TGTGCCAGCAGCCCCGGGGGGGGCGGGGCCAACGTCCTGACTTTC
CASSPGGGGANVLTF
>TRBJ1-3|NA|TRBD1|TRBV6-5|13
TGTGCCGCTTACAGGGGCTCTGGAAACACCATATATTTT
CAAYRGSGNTIYF
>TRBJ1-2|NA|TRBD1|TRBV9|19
TGTGCCAGCAGCGTAGGAGCGGCGACAGGGGGCTCCTGGGGGTATGGCTACACCTTC
CASSVGAATGGSWGYGYTF
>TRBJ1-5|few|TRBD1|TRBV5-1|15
TGCGCCAGCAGCTTGAGGGGACAGGGCAATCAGCCCCAGCATTTT
CASSLRGQGNQPQHF
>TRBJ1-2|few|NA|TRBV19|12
TGTGCCAGCGAACAGGGCGCCTATGGCTACACCTTC
CASEQGAYGYTF
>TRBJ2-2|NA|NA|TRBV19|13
TGTGCCAGTAGTATCCTTCACACCGGGGAGCTGTTTTTT
CASSILHTGELFF
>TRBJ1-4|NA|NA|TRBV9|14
TGTGCCAGCAGCGTAGATCAGGGCAATGAAAAACTGTTTTTT
CASSVDQGNEKLFF
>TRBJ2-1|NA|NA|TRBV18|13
TGTGCCAGCTCACCTTTCGGGTGGGATGAGCAGTTCTTC
CASSPFGWDEQFF
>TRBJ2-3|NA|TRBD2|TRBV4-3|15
TGCGCCAGCAGCCATTCTCCTAGCGGGGGGAATACGCAGTATTTT
CASSHSPSGGNTQYF
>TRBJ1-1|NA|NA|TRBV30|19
TGTGCCTGGAGTCGGGAGGAGACCACATTTTTTATCATGAACACTGAAGCTTTCTTT
CAWSREETTFFIMNTEAFF
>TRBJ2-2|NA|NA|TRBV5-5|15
TGTGCCAGCAGCTTACAGGGAACCAGGGCCGGGGAGCTGTTTTTT
CASSLQGTRAGELFF
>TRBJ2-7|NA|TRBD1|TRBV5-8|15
TGTGCCAGCAGCATATGGGGACAGGGGGCATACGAGCAGTACTTC
CASSIWGQGAYEQYF
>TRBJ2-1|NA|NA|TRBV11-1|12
TGTGCCAGCAGCTTACCCCTGAATGAGCAGTTCTTC
CASSLPLNEQFF
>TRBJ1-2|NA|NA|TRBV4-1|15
TGCGCCAGCAGCCAAGAAGTAATACAGTCAGAAGGCTACACCTTC
CASSQEVIQSEGYTF
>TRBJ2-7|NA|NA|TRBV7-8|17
TGTGCCAGCAGCCTACCCCAAAGGTTTGGGGGGTCCTACGAGCAGTACTTC
CASSLPQRFGGSYEQYF
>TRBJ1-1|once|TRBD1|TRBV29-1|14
TGCAGCGCAGATGTGGGACAGGGATACACTGAAGCTTTCTTT
CSADVGQGYTEAFF
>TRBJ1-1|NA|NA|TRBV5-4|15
TGTGCCAGCAGCTTGCCAGGGGCGGGGGGAACTGAAGCTTTCTTT
CASSLPGAGGTEAFF
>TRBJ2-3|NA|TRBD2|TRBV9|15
TGTGCCAGCAGCGTGGTAGCGGGAGGGCCAGATACGCAGTATTTT
CASSVVAGGPDTQYF
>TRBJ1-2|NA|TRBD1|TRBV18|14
TGTGCCAGCTCACCATCAGGGGGTCTTTATGGCTACACCTTC
CASSPSGGLYGYTF
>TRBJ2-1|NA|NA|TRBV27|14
TGTGCCAGCAGTTTGAGGAGGGACTCAATTGAGCAGTTCTTC
CASSLRRDSIEQFF